This T cell receptor beta chain was identified in a study of early stage breast cancer tumors. Across the study: Of around 15 invasive breast tumors, approximately 11 were hormone receptor-positive, HER2-negative.

In regard to this clone: What it binds is not known.

Only in-frame clones appear in the TCRdb table, and some are missing; sequencing was by immunoSEQ multiplex PCR. The sample yields tens of thousands of clones, around four fifths seen once. Study conclusions and caveats: Comparing each tissue with blood distinguished tumor from normal in most of the 16 patients.

The sequenced sample consisted of blood. The clonotype comes from a person aged 45 to 59 with breast cancer.

For the CDR3, the DNA is TGTGCCAGCAGCTTGGCCGCGGATTCGCGGCGGTACTTC. Translation: CASSLAADSRRYF. The V call is TRBV5-5, the J call TRBJ2-7; no reliable D call. With 0 bases removed from V and 12 bases from J, the gap between germline ends came to 16 bases. Germline CDR1 SGHKS, CDR2 YYEKEE (reference sequence). The CDR3 covers 13 residues.